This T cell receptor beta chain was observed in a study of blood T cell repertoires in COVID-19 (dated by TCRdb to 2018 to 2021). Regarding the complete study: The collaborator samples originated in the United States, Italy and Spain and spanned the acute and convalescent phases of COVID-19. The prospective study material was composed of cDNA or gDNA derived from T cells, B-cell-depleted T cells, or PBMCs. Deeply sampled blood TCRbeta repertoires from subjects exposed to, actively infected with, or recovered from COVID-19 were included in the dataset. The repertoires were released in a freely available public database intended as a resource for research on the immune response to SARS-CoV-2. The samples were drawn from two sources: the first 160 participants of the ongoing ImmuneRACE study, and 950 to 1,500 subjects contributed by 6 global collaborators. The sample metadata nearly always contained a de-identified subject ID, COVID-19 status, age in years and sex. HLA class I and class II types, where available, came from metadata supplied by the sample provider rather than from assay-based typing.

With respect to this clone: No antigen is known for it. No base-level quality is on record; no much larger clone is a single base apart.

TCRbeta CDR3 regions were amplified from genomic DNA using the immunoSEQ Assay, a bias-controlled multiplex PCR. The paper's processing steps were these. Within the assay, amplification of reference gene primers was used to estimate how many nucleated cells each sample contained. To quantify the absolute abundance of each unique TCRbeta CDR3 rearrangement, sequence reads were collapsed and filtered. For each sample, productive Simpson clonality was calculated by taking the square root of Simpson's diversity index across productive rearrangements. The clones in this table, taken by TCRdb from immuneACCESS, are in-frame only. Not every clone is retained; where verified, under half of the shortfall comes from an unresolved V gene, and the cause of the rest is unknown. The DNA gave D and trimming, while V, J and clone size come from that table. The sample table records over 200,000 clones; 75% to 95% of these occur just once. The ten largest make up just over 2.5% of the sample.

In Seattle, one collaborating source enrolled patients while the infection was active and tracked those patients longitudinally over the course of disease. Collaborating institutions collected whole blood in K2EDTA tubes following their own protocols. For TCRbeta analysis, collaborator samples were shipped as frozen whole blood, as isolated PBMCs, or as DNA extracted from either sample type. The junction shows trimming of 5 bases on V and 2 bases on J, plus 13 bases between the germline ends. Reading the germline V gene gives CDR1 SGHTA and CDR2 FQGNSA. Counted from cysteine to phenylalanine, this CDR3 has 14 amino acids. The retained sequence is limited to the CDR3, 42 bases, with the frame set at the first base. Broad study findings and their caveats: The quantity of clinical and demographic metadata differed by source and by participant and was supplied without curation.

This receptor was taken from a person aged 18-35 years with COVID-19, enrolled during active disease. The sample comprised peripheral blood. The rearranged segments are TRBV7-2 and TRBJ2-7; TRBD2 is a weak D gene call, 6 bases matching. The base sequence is TGTGCCAGCAGCATTTCCCTAGCGACCTACGAGCAGTACTTC. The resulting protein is CASSISLATYEQYF.